The next 16 T cell receptor beta chains were all read from a single sample in a study of shared clonotypes between healthy human individuals. The naive CD8 subset, CD45RO-negative cells positively selected for CCR7, excluded terminally differentiated effector memory CD45RA+ cells. Data came from immunoSEQ multiplex PCR; TCRdb stores just in-frame clones and leaves some out. The sample includes roughly 810,000 clones, 96% seen only once; the top ten take 0.2% to 0.25%. The sample was naive CD8+ T cells sorted from blood. The receptor source for this set is a man aged 25 to 40 in good health.

The gene calls are TRBV30 and TRBJ2-1; TRBD2 aligns across 9 bases. J lost 5 bases, V lost 0 bases, and 5 bases had no gene match. The CDR3 has 15 residues. Per germline, CDR1 GTSNPN and CDR2 SVGIG (reference sequence). CDR3 DNA: TGTGCCTGGAGTGTAGGTAGCGGGAGTCACAATGAGCAGTTCTTC. Translating it yields CAWSVGSGSHNEQFF.

The V call is TRBV27, the J call TRBJ1-4; the match to TRBD1 covers 8 bases. This CDR3 has 15 residues. V trimming: 4 bases; J trimming: 7 bases; junction bases outside the gene matches: 8. Germline CDR1 and CDR2: MNHEY and SMNVEV (reference sequence). The CDR3 is CASSSLGQGGEKLFF. As DNA, the CDR3 is TGTGCCAGCAGTTCCCTTGGACAGGGAGGTGAAAAACTGTTTTTT.

The chain carries TRBV21-1 and TRBJ2-2; no check of the table's D call, TRBD2, against the DNA was made. TRBV21-1 is designated a pseudogene. The CDR3 has 13 residues. CDR3 amino acids: CASSTANTGELFF. The CDR3 DNA sequence: TGTGCCAGCAGCACCGCGAACACCGGGGAGCTGTTTTTT.

The rearrangement uses TRBV7-2 and TRBJ2-1; D may be TRBD2 (5 bases). The germline V gene encodes CDR1 SGHTA and CDR2 FQGNSA. This CDR3 spans 16 amino acids. V was cut by 1 base and J by 6 bases, with 16 bases left in between. Here the CDR3 DNA reads TGTGCCAGCAGCTTAGTGGGCGGGCTGGTCGGCAATGAGCAGTTCTTC. Protein: CASSLVGGLVGNEQFF.

This chain joins TRBV18 and TRBJ2-2, with D unresolved. V was cut by 7 bases and J by 6 bases, with 15 bases left in between. Germline CDR1 reads KGHSH; CDR2 reads LQKENI. This CDR3 has 14 amino acids. CDR3 protein: CASYFAYGPGELFF. Written as DNA, the CDR3 is TGTGCCAGCTATTTTGCTTACGGGCCCGGGGAGCTGTTTTTT.

The chain combines TRBV5-1 with TRBJ2-7; D gene unclear. The V end was cut by 6 bases, the J end by 2 bases, with 9 bases between. Germline CDR1 is SGHRS and CDR2 is YFSETQ. This CDR3 contains 12 residues. CDR3: CASTSPTYEQYF. The CDR3 region has the DNA TGCGCCAGCACCTCTCCGACCTACGAGCAGTACTTC.

The genes are TRBV19 and TRBJ1-5; a possible D gene is TRBD1 (5 bases). Germline V CDR1 and CDR2: LNHDA, SQIVND (reference sequence). Trimming cost V 3 bases and J 1 base, with 10 bases left between them. The CDR3 consists of 15 residues. The CDR3 loop is CASSMVGLSNQPQHF. The DNA of the CDR3 is TGTGCCAGTAGTATGGTGGGGCTCAGCAATCAGCCCCAGCATTTT. The full variable domain, rest sourced from reference TRBV19 and TRBJ1-5, is DGGITQSPKYLFRKEGQNVTLSCEQNLNHDAMYWYRQDPGQGLRLIYYSQIVNDFQKGDIAEGYSVSREKKESFPLTVTSAQKNPTAFYLCASSMVGLSNQPQHFGDGTRLSIL.

The chain carries TRBV11-2 and TRBJ2-7, with 9 bases lining up with TRBD2. Losses at the gene ends were 2 bases for V and 6 bases for J; bases not matched to a gene: 8. CDR1 SGHAT and CDR2 FQNNGV come from the germline V gene. This CDR3 spans 15 amino acids. DNA of the CDR3: TGTGCCAGCAGCTTAAAGCCGGGACTAGCTCGCGAGCAGTACTTC. Translation: CASSLKPGLAREQYF.

This rearrangement joins TRBV27 to TRBJ2-7; 7 bases agree with TRBD1. There are 13 residues in the CDR3. With 6 bases clipped from V and 2 bases from J, the junction kept 4 bases outside the gene matches. Germline V lookup: CDR1 MNHEY, CDR2 SMNVEV (reference sequence). The CDR3 spells CASRETGTYEQYF. CDR3 nucleotide sequence: TGTGCCAGCAGAGAGACAGGGACCTACGAGCAGTACTTC.

V gene TRBV29-1 combines with J gene TRBJ2-7, with D perhaps TRBD2 (6 bases). In germline, CDR1 is SQVTM, CDR2 ANQGSEA. V was pared by 4 bases and J by 2 bases, with 12 bases between. This CDR3 has 13 amino acids. The CDR3 DNA sequence: TGCAGCGTTGGCCTAGCGAGAACCTACGAGCAGTACTTC. Translation gives CSVGLARTYEQYF.

This clone was observed once. Other DNA variants within this sample encode the same CDR3. The gene calls are TRBV27 and TRBJ2-1, with 12 bases matching TRBD2. The germline CDR1 and CDR2 sequences are MNHEY and SMNVEV (reference sequence). This CDR3 has 16 residues. V shed 0 bases, J shed 3 bases, and the junction held 0 bases outside the gene matches. CDR3 DNA: TGTGCCAGCAGTTTATCGGGACTAGCGGGCTACAATGAGCAGTTCTTC. Translation: CASSLSGLAGYNEQFF.

J is TRBJ1-2 and V is TRBV29-1; D remains unclear. The length of the CDR3 is 11 residues. Germline lookup yields CDR1 SQVTM and CDR2 ANQGSEA. Deletions cut 3 bases from V and 4 bases from J, with 6 bases between. The CDR3 spells CSVEEGYGYTF. CDR3 nucleotides: TGCAGCGTTGAGGAGGGCTATGGCTACACCTTC.

The rearrangement joins TRBV9 to TRBJ2-1; D possibly corresponds to TRBD2 (6 bases). This CDR3 has 16 amino acids. Germline CDR1 SGDLS, CDR2 YYNGEE. V was shortened by 2 bases and J by 7 bases, with 19 bases between the two germline ends. CDR3 amino acids: CASSVARREAGNEQFF. The DNA of the CDR3 is TGTGCCAGCAGCGTCGCTCGGAGGGAAGCTGGGAATGAGCAGTTCTTC.

The chain combines TRBV11-2 with TRBJ2-7; possible D gene TRBD1, 6 bases. The V gene lost 5 bases and the J gene lost 3 bases, with 17 bases spanning the gap. The CDR3 covers 15 residues. Germline CDR1 and CDR2: SGHAT and FQNNGV. The CDR3 region has the DNA TGTGCCAGCAGCCCCTTAGTGGGGGCAGACTACGAGCAGTACTTC. Translated: CASSPLVGADYEQYF.

This clone was seen only once. The chain carries TRBV11-2 and TRBJ1-4; D is ambiguous. Trimming took off 3 bases at V and 0 bases at J, with 8 bases between the two ends. This CDR3 has 15 residues. Germline values: CDR1 SGHAT, CDR2 FQNNGV. CDR3 region: CASSFDSATNEKLFF. The CDR3 DNA reads TGTGCCAGCAGCTTCGACTCAGCAACTAATGAAAAACTGTTTTTT.

The J gene is TRBJ2-1, the V gene TRBV6-6, with 9 nucleotides matching TRBD1. J was trimmed by 6 bases and V by 6 bases; bases with no gene match: 6. The CDR3 consists of 14 residues. Germline V gene sequence: CDR1 MNHNY, CDR2 SVGAGI (reference sequence). The CDR3 protein is CASRNRGRRNEQFF. CDR3 nucleotide sequence: TGTGCCAGCAGAAACAGGGGGCGCCGCAATGAGCAGTTCTTC.